The T cell receptor beta chain under discussion was sequenced for a study of OX40 agonist ivuxolimab in advanced cancers. Study summary: Ivuxolimab was administered intravenously to patients at 0.01 to 10 mg/kg every 2 weeks.

The germline V gene encodes CDR1 MGHRA and CDR2 YSYEKL. Trimming took 0 bases from V and 9 from J, leaving 14 bases between them. The length of the CDR3 is 14 residues. Generated by immunoSEQ multiplex PCR, the TCRdb table keeps only in-frame clones and is missing some. The table has over 60,000 clones, around 93% seen once. V is TRBV4-1 and J is TRBJ2-5, with D possibly being TRBD1 (6 bases). Here the sequenced sample was CD4+ or CD8+ T cells sorted from blood, taken in a trial of the OX40 agonist ivuxolimab. This receptor was obtained from an adult with an advanced solid tumor such as melanoma, head and neck, liver or kidney cancer. Here the CDR3 reads CASSQDLQDSPQYF. The CDR3 DNA is TGCGCCAGCAGCCAAGATTTGCAGGACAGTCCCCAGTACTTC.